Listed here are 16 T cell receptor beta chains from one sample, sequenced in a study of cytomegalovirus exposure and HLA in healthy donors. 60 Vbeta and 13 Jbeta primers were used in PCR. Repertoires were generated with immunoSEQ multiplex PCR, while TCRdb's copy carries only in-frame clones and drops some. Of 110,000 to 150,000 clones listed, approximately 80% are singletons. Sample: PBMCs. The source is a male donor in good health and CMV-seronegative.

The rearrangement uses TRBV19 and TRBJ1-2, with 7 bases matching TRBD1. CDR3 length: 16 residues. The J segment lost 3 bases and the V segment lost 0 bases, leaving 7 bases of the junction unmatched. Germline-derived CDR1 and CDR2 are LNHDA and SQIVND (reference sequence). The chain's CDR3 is CASSIDGRGSYYGYTF. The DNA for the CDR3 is TGTGCCAGTAGTATAGACGGCAGGGGGAGTTACTATGGCTACACCTTC.

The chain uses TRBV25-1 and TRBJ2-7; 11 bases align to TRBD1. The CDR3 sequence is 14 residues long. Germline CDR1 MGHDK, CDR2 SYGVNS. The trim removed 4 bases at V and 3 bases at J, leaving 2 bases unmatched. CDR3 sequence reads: CASSGGTGGYEQYF. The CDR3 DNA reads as TGTGCCAGCAGTGGAGGGACAGGGGGCTACGAGCAGTACTTC.

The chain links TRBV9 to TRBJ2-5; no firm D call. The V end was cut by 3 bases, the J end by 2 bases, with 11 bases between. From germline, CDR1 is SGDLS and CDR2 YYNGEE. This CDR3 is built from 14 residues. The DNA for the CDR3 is TGTGCCAGCAGCGCCGAAAGAGGACAAGAGACCCAGTACTTC. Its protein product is CASSAERGQETQYF. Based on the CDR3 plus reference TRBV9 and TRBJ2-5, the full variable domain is DSGVTQTPKHLITATGQRVTLRCSPRSGDLSVYWYQQSLDQGLQFLIQYYNGEERAKGNILERFSAQQFPDLHSELNLSSLELGDSALYFCASSAERGQETQYFGPGTRLLVL.

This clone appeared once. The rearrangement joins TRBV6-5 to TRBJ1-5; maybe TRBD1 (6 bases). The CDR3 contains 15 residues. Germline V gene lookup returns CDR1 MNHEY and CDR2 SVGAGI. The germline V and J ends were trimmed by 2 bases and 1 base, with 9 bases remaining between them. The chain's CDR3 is CASSYRGASNQPQHF. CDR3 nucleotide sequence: TGTGCCAGCAGTTACCGGGGGGCGAGCAATCAGCCCCAGCATTTT.

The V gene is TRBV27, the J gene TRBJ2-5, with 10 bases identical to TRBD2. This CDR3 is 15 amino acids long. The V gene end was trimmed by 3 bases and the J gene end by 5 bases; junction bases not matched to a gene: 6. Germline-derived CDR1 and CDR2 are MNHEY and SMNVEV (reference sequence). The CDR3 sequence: CASSFLAGGRETQYF. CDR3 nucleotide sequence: TGTGCCAGCAGTTTTTTAGCGGGGGGAAGGGAGACCCAGTACTTC.

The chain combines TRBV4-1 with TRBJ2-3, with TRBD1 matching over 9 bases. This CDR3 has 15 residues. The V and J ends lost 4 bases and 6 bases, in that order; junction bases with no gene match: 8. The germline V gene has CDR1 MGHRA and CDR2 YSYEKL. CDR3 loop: CASSLRTGVVDTQYF. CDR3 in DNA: TGCGCCAGCAGCCTACGGACAGGGGTAGTGGATACGCAGTATTTT.

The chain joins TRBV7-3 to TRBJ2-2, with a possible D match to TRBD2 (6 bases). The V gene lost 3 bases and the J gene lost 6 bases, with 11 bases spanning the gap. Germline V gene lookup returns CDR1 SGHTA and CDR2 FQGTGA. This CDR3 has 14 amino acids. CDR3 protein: CASSFRLVAGELFF. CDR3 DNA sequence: TGTGCCAGCAGCTTCCGACTAGTGGCCGGGGAGCTGTTTTTT.

CDR3 sequence (DNA): TGCGCCAGCAAACTAGCGGGGGGGCCGAGCGAGCAGTACTTC. Amino acid sequence: CASKLAGGPSEQYF. The chain combines TRBV10-2 with TRBJ2-7, with 13 bases lining up with TRBD2. The CDR3 length is 14 residues. The V gene's germline CDR1 is WSHSY and CDR2 SAAADI. Germline trimming cut 7 bases from V and 6 bases from J; bases unmatched to any gene: 6.

The CDR3: CASRIGLTQETQYF. The CDR3 nucleotides read TGCGCCAGCCGAATAGGACTGACCCAAGAGACCCAGTACTTC. The chain is built from TRBV5-1 and TRBJ2-5, with a tentative D call TRBD2 (5 bases). Trimming pared 7 bases from V and 1 base from J, leaving 14 bases between. The CDR3 has 14 amino acids. Germline V gives CDR1 SGHRS, CDR2 YFSETQ.

CDR3 in DNA: TGCAGCGTTGAGCCAAGGGGGGGAGCTTTCTTT. Its protein is CSVEPRGGAFF. This sequence joins TRBV29-1 and TRBJ1-1, with TRBD1 as a possible D gene (6 bases). Trimming took 3 bases from V and 10 from J, leaving 12 bases between them. The CDR3 is made up of 11 amino acids. CDR1 and CDR2 (germline): SQVTM, ANQGSEA.

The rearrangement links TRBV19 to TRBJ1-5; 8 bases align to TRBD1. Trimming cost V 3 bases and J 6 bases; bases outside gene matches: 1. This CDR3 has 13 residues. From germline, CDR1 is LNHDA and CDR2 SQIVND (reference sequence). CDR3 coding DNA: TGTGCCAGTAGTATGACAGGGGTTCAGCCCCAGCATTTT. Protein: CASSMTGVQPQHF.

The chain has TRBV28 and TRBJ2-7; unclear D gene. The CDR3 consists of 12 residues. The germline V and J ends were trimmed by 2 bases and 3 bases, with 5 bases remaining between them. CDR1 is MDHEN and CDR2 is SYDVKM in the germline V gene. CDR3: CASSLVGYEQYF. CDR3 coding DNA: TGTGCCAGCAGTTTAGTCGGCTACGAGCAGTACTTC.

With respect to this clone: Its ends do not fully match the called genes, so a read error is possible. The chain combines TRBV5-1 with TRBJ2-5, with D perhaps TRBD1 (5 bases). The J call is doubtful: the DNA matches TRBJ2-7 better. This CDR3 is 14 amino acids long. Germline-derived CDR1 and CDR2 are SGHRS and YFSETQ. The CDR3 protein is CASSLGQGSCEQYF. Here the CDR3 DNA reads TGCGCCAGCAGCTTGGGGCAGGGTTCCTGCGAGCAGTACTTC.

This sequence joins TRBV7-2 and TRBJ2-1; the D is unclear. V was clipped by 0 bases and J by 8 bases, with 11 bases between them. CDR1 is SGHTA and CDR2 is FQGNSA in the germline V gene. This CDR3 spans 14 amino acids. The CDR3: CASSLAPNLDEQFF. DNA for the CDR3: TGTGCCAGCAGCTTAGCGCCAAACTTGGATGAGCAGTTCTTC. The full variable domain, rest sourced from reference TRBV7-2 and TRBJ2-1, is GAGVSQSPSNKVTEKGKDVELRCDPISGHTALYWYRQSLGQGLEFLIYFQGNSAPDKSGLPSDRFSAERTGGSVSTLTIQRTQQEDSAVYLCASSLAPNLDEQFFGPGTRLTVL.

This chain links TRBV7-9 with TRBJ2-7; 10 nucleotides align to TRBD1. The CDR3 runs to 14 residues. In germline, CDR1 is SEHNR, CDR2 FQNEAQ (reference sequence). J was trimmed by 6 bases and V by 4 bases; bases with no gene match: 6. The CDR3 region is CASSSGTGASEQYF. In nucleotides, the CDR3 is TGTGCCAGCAGCTCCGGGACAGGGGCCAGCGAGCAGTACTTC.

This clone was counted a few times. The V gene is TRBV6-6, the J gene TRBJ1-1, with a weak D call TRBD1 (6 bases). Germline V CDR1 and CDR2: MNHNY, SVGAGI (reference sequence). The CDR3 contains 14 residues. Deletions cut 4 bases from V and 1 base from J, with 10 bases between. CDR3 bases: TGTGCCAGCAGTTCGGAGACAGGGAACACTGAAGCTTTCTTT. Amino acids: CASSSETGNTEAFF.